This TCR beta chain was found in a study of blood T cell repertoires in COVID-19. About the study: Collection of acute and convalescent COVID-19 samples took place in the United States, Italy and Spain.

Libraries were prepared by immunoSEQ multiplex PCR; TCRdb keeps only in-frame clonotypes and omits some of them. Here the sample spans about 160,000 clones, around 80% being singletons. Germline V gene sequence: CDR1 SGDLS, CDR2 YYNGEE. The J segment lost 8 bases and the V segment lost 0 bases, leaving 4 bases of the junction unmatched. The length of the CDR3 is 14 residues. This sequence was found in a woman aged 55-69 years who had recovered from COVID-19. J is TRBJ2-1 and V is TRBV9; the match to TRBD2 covers 8 bases. Specimen: PBMCs or T cells enriched from blood (not recorded which). The CDR3 region is CASSVETSEYEQFF. In DNA, the CDR3 is TGTGCCAGCAGCGTAGAGACTAGCGAGTATGAGCAGTTCTTC. The variable domain in full, with the rest retrieved from reference TRBV9 and TRBJ2-1, is DSGVTQTPKHLITATGQRVTLRCSPRSGDLSVYWYQQSLDQGLQFLIQYYNGEERAKGNILERFSAQQFPDLHSELNLSSLELGDSALYFCASSVETSEYEQFFGPGTRLTVL.